A selection of T cell receptor beta chains follows, all from one sample in a study of blood T cell repertoires in COVID-19. The repertoire was sequenced with immunoSEQ multiplex PCR; TCRdb's copy has only in-frame clones and lacks some. The table records under 75,000 clones, over 70% of them present only once. Sequencing was done on a sample of peripheral blood. Source of these receptors: an older man who had recovered from COVID-19. The CDR3 runs from the conserved cysteine through the conserved F or W. Clone size is not always given. Where it is, it says once, few, many or a class for expanded clones.

size | V | CDR3
. | TRBV28 | CASSLTGRADRAGELFF
. | TRBV6-5 | CASSRSWVPNEKLFF
. | TRBV7-2 | CASTGTSGNTGELFF
. | TRBV27 | CASSSRTRSYGTGELFF
. | TRBV11-1 | CASSSQGVGTEAFF
many | TRBV19 | CASSIGLAGPYNEQFF
. | TRBV6-5 | CASSYSNSYGYTF
. | TRBV3-1/TRBV3-2 | CASSQRTMNTEAFF
few | TRBV3-1/TRBV3-2 | CASCGELNTEAFF
. | TRBV5-8 | CASTRGMNTEAFF
. | TRBV11-2 | CASSLDSRANQPQHF
. | TRBV19 | CASSLGLIENEQFF
. | TRBV7-2 | CASSPTGGAIYTDTQYF
. | TRBV5-1 | CASSLGNSGGNTIYF
. | TRBV30 | CAWETGGTGYTF
. | TRBV19 | CASSTPRGQTNTGELFF
. | TRBV27 | CASSFGGLGTEAFF
. | TRBV6-1 | CASSEETGAVPQHF
. | TRBV29-1 | CSVGAQNTEAFF
. | TRBV5-1 | CASSLAGEGNQPQHF
. | TRBV30 | CAWSSAVHTQYF
. | TRBV9 | CASSGGQGLTEAFF
. | TRBV12-5 | CASGSPGQGVYEQYF
. | TRBV4-3 | CASSQDWASGFPYNEQFF
. | TRBV19 | CATRSTGIYGYTF
. | TRBV12-3/TRBV12-4 | CASSLQGGEKLFF
. | TRBV5-6 | CASSLRSGTSVSYEQYF
. | TRBV24-1 | CATSDGGSYEQYF
. | TRBV4-3 | CASSQTAQGANYGYTF